This TCR beta chain was sequenced in a study of OX40 agonist ivuxolimab in advanced cancers. Study context: It was ivuxolimab, an agonistic anti-OX40 (CD134) antibody, that patients were treated with. Hepatocellular carcinoma, melanoma, renal cell or head and neck cancer affected the dose-escalation patients. The study's findings and limits: Partial responders treated at 0.1-3.0 mg/kg exhibited clonal expansion among the lowest measured. Both CD4+ and CD8+ T cell populations in blood had undergone clonal expansion by week 6 at 0.1 to 3.0 mg/kg.

TCRdb keeps only in-frame clones here, not all; method: immunoSEQ multiplex PCR. Of around 77,000 clones listed, approximately 94% are singletons. Of note for this clone: Antigen unknown.

The sample in question was CD4+ or CD8+ T cells sorted from blood, obtained in a trial of the OX40 agonist ivuxolimab. This receptor was taken from an adult with an advanced solid tumor such as melanoma, head and neck, liver or kidney cancer.

The CDR3 DNA reads as TGTGCCAGCGGCAGGGGGGTCAAAAACATTCAGTACTTC. Residues: CASGRGVKNIQYF. V is TRBV7-2 and J is TRBJ2-4, with D possibly being TRBD1 (7 bases). Trimming took off 8 bases at V and 3 bases at J, with 11 bases between the two ends. CDR3 size: 13 residues. Germline V CDR1 and CDR2: SGHTA, FQGNSA.